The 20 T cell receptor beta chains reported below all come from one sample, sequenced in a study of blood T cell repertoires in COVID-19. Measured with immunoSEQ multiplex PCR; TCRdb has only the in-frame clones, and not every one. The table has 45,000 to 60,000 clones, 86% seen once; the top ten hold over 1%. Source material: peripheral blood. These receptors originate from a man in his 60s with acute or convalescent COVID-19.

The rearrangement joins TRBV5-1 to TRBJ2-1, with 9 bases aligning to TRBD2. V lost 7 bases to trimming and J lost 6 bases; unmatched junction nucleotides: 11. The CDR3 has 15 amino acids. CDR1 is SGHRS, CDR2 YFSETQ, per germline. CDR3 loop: CASALGLAGLNEQFF. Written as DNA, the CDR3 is TGCGCCAGCGCGCTAGGGCTAGCGGGGCTCAATGAGCAGTTCTTC. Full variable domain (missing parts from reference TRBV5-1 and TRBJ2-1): KAGVTQTPRYLIKTRGQQVTLSCSPISGHRSVSWYQQTPGQGLQFLFEYFSETQRNKGNFPGRFSGRQFSNSRSEMNVSTLELGDSALYLCASALGLAGLNEQFFGPGTRLTVL.

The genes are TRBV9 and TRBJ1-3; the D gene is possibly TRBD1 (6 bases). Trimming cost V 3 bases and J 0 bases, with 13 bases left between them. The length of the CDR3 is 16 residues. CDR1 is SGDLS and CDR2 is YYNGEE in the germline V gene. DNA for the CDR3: TGTGCCAGCAGCGCTATGGGGGCCTACTCTGGAAACACCATATATTTT. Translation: CASSAMGAYSGNTIYF.

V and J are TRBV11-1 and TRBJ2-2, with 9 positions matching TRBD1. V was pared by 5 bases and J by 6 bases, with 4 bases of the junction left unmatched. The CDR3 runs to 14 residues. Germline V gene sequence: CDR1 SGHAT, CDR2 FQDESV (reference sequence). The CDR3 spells CASSKGQGSGELFF. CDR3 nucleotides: TGTGCCAGCAGCAAAGGACAGGGGTCCGGGGAGCTGTTTTTT.

The CDR3 region is CASSGLAGGVTGELFF. DNA of the CDR3: TGTGCCAGCAGCGGACTAGCGGGAGGCGTGACCGGGGAGCTGTTTTTT. The V gene is TRBV28, the J gene TRBJ2-2; 14 bases are shared with TRBD2. Germline trimming cut 6 bases from V and 5 bases from J; bases unmatched to any gene: 5. The germline V gene has CDR1 MDHEN and CDR2 SYDVKM. This CDR3 is 16 amino acids long.

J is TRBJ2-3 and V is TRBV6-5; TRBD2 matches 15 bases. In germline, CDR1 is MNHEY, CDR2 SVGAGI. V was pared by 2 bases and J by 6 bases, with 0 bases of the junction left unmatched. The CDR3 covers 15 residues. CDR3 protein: CASSYGTSGRDTQYF. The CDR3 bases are TGTGCCAGCAGTTACGGGACTAGCGGGAGGGATACGCAGTATTTT.

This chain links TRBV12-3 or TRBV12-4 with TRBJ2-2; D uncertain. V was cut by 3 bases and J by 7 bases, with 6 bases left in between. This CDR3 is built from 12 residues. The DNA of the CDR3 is TGTGCCAGCAGTTTCGGGTACGGGGAGCTGTTTTTT. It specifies CASSFGYGELFF.

The CDR3 DNA is TGTGCCACCAGCAGAGCGGGTGGGGGGGGCCACGAGCAGTACTTC. This codes for CATSRAGGGGHEQYF. The chain has TRBV15 and TRBJ2-7, with a possible D match to TRBD2 (7 bases). Germline V gives CDR1 LNHNV, CDR2 YYDKDF (reference sequence). Between the trimmed V and J ends, which lost 1 base and 5 bases, there was a span of 15 bases. This CDR3 has 15 amino acids.

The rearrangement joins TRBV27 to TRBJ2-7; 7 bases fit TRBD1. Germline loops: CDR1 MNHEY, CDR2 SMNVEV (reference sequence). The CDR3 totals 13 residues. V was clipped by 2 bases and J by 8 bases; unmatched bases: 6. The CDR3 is CASSLPAGGKQYF. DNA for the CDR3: TGTGCCAGCAGTTTACCGGCAGGGGGAAAGCAGTACTTC.

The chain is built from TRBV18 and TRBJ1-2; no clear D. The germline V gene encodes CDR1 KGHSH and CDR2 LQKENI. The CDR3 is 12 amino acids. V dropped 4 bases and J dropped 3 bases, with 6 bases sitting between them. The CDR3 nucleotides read TGTGCCAGCTCACTTCCGGACTATGGCTACACCTTC. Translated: CASSLPDYGYTF.

CDR3 amino acids: CASSHRTGTEAFF. In DNA form, the CDR3 reads TGTGCCAGCAGTCATAGGACGGGAACTGAAGCTTTCTTT. This chain links TRBV6-5 with TRBJ1-1; the D is unclear. Germline V gene data show CDR1 as MNHEY and CDR2 as SVGAGI. The CDR3 length is 13 residues. The germline V and J ends were trimmed by 5 bases and 5 bases, with 12 bases remaining between them.

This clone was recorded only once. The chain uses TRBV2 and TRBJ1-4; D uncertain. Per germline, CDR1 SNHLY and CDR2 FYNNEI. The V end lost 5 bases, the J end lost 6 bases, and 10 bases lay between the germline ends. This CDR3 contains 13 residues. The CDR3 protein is CASSIHRDEKLFF. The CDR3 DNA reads TGTGCCAGCAGTATCCACCGGGATGAAAAACTGTTTTTT. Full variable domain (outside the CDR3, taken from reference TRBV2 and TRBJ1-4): EPEVTQTPSHQVTQMGQEVILRCVPISNHLYFYWYRQILGQKVEFLVSFYNNEISEKSEIFDDQFSVERPDGSNFTLKIRSTKLEDSAMYFCASSIHRDEKLFFGSGTQLSVL.

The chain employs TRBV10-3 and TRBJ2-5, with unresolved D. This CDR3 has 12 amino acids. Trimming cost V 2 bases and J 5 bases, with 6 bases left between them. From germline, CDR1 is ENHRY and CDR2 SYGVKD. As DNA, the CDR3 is TGTGCCATCAGTGAGGCGCGCGAGACCCAGTACTTC. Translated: CAISEARETQYF.

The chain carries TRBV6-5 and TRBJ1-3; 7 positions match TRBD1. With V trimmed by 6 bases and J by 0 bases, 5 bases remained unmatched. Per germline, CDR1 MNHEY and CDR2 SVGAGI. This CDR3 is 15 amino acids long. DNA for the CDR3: TGTGCCAGCAGGATCGACAGGGCCTCTGGAAACACCATATATTTT. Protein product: CASRIDRASGNTIYF.

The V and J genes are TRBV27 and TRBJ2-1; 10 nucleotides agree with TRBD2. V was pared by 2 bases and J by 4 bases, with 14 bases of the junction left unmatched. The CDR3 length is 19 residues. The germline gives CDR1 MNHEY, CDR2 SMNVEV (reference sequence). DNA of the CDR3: TGTGCCAGCAGTTTAGAAGCCTCGGCTAGCGGGAGTTCATACAATGAGCAGTTCTTC. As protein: CASSLEASASGSSYNEQFF.

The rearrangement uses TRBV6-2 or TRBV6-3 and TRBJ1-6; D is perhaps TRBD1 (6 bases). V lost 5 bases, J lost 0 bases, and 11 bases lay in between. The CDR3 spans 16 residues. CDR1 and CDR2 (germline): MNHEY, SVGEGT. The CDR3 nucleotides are TGTGCCAGCAGTATCACAGGGAGCTCCTATAATTCACCCCTCCACTTT. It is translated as CASSITGSSYNSPLHF.

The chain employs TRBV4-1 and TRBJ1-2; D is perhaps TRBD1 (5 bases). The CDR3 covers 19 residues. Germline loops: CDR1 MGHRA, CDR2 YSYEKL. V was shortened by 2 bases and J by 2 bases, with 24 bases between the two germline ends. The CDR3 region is CASSQIQPRTGDLNYGYTF. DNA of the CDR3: TGCGCCAGCAGCCAAATCCAACCTCGCACGGGGGATTTGAACTATGGCTACACCTTC.

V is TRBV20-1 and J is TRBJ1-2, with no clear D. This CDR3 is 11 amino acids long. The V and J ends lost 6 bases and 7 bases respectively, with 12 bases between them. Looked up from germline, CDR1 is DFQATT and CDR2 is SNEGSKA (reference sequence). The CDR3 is CSATTNVGYTF. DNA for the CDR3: TGCAGTGCCACCACTAACGTTGGCTACACCTTC.

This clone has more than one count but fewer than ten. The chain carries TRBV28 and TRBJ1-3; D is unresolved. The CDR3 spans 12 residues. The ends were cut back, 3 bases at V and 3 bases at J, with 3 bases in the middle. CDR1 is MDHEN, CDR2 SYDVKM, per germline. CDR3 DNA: TGTGCCAGCAGTTTCCGTGGAAACACCATATATTTT. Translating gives CASSFRGNTIYF.

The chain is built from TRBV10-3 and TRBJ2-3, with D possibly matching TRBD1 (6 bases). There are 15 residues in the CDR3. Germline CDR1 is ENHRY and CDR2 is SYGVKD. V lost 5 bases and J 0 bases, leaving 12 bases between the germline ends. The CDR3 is CAISRTEESTDTQYF. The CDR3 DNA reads TGTGCCATCAGTCGGACAGAAGAAAGCACAGATACGCAGTATTTT.

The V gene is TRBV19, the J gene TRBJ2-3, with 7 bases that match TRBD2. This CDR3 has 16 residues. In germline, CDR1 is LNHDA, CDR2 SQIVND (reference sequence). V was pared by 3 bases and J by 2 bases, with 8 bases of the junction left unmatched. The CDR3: CASSIWWEGITDTQYF. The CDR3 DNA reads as TGTGCCAGTAGTATTTGGTGGGAGGGAATCACAGATACGCAGTATTTT.